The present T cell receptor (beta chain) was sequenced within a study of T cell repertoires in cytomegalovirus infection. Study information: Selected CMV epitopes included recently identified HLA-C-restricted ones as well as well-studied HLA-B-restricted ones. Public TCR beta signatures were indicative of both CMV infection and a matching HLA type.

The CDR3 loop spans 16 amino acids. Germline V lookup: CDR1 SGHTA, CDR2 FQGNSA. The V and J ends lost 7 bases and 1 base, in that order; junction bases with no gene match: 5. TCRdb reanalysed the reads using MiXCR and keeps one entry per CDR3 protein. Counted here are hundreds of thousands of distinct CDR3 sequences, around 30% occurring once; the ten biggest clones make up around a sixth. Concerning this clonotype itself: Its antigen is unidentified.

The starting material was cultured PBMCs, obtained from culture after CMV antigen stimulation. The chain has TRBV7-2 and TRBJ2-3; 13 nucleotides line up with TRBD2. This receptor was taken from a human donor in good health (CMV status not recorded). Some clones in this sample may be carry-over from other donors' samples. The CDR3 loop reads CASTLGLAGGTDTQYF. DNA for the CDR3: TGTGCCAGCACCCTTGGACTAGCGGGGGGCACAGATACGCAGTATTTT.